This TCR beta chain originates from a study of cytotoxic CD8 clonotypes in ibrutinib-treated CLL. Study-wide results and caveats: Upon ibrutinib response clonality rose, and upon progression it fell back toward baseline. Clonality was higher at baseline than in age-matched healthy donors and tracked circulating CD8+ T-cell counts. Public clonotypes were rare and shrank or held steady on treatment.

This clone appeared once. No antigen is known for it. This CDR3 has 11 residues. Germline CDR1 is GTSNPN and CDR2 is SVGIG (reference sequence). Trimming stripped 2 bases from V and 5 bases from J, with 6 bases between. Clones were read by immunoSEQ multiplex PCR, and TCRdb kept only the in-frame ones, dropping some. The sample includes some 300,000 clones, 80% of them seen just once. V and J are TRBV30 and TRBJ1-2; a weak D match, TRBD1 (6 bases). The sample in question was PBMCs, obtained before ibrutinib treatment. The clonotype originates from a human donor with chronic lymphocytic leukemia. The CDR3: CAWSRGYGYTF. The CDR3 nucleotides read TGTGCCTGGAGTAGGGGGTATGGCTACACCTTC.